The 14 T cell receptor beta chains presented below share a single source sample, sequenced in a study of radiotherapy plus CTLA-4 blockade in lung cancer. The method was immunoSEQ multiplex PCR; TCRdb's version includes in-frame clones alone and lacks a portion of them. The profile shows 30,000 or so clones, 78% of them singletons. The sequenced sample was peripheral blood, obtained from a patient treated with radiotherapy plus ipilimumab. The origin of the receptors is a human donor with non-small cell lung cancer who had stable disease on radiotherapy plus ipilimumab.

J is TRBJ2-4 and V is TRBV5-6, with a possible D match to TRBD2 (5 bases). The CDR3 is 15 amino acids. CDR1 is SGHDT and CDR2 is YYEEEE in the germline V gene. Trimming stripped 4 bases from V and 0 bases from J, with 11 bases between. This chain's CDR3 is CASSESGIAKNIQYF. CDR3 bases: TGTGCCAGCAGCGAGAGCGGAATAGCCAAAAACATTCAGTACTTC.

The chain joins TRBV19 to TRBJ1-1; no clear D gene. V lost 3 bases and J lost 7, with 15 bases in between. The CDR3 consists of 14 residues. CDR1 and CDR2 from the germline V gene are LNHDA and SQIVND (reference sequence). CDR3: CASSMDLTAVEAFF. The CDR3, as DNA: TGTGCCAGTAGTATGGACCTTACAGCGGTTGAAGCTTTCTTT. Complete variable domain (other parts from reference TRBV19 and TRBJ1-1): DGGITQSPKYLFRKEGQNVTLSCEQNLNHDAMYWYRQDPGQGLRLIYYSQIVNDFQKGDIAEGYSVSREKKESFPLTVTSAQKNPTAFYLCASSMDLTAVEAFFGQGTRLTVV.

This chain connects TRBV5-1 to TRBJ2-5; D not resolved. CDR3 length: 14 amino acids. Germline loops: CDR1 SGHRS, CDR2 YFSETQ. V was shortened by 4 bases and J by 4 bases, with 14 bases between the two germline ends. The CDR3, as DNA: TGCGCCAGCAGCCCGCCCCTGGGCCCAGAGACCCAGTACTTC. It encodes CASSPPLGPETQYF.

This chain joins TRBV30 and TRBJ2-7; D remains unclear. CDR3 length equals 12 residues. Germline CDR1 GTSNPN, CDR2 SVGIG (reference sequence). V lost 0 bases and J lost 4, with 7 bases in between. The CDR3 loop reads CAWSVLRYEQYF. In DNA, the CDR3 is TGTGCCTGGAGTGTACTTCGGTACGAGCAGTACTTC.

V gene TRBV19 combines with J gene TRBJ1-1, with a weak D call TRBD1 (5 bases). Per germline, CDR1 LNHDA and CDR2 SQIVND (reference sequence). The CDR3 totals 16 residues. V lost 5 bases and J 0 bases, leaving 16 bases between the germline ends. The CDR3 spells CASSGSRGGMNTEAFF. CDR3 nucleotide sequence: TGTGCCAGTAGTGGCTCTCGGGGGGGGATGAACACTGAAGCTTTCTTT.

The genes are TRBV10-2 and TRBJ2-7; TRBD1 aligns across 7 bases. The CDR3 runs 12 residues. Trimming at V came to 6 bases and at J to 3 bases, leaving 2 bases not matched to a gene. Germline CDR1 reads WSHSY; CDR2 reads SAAADI. The CDR3 loop is CASSRQGYEQYF. CDR3 DNA sequence: TGCGCCAGCAGCCGACAGGGCTACGAGCAGTACTTC.

There are a few counts of this clone. This chain uses TRBV5-6 with TRBJ1-6; 8 bases align to TRBD1. CDR3 length: 13 amino acids. The V and J ends lost 5 bases and 5 bases, in that order; junction bases with no gene match: 0. Germline CDR1 is SGHDT and CDR2 is YYEEEE. The CDR3: CASRQGDNSPLHF. CDR3 in DNA: TGTGCCAGCAGACAGGGGGATAATTCACCCCTCCACTTT.

The rearrangement uses TRBV11-2 and TRBJ2-5, with 7 bases aligning to TRBD2. The V and J ends lost 1 base and 4 bases, in that order; junction bases with no gene match: 6. The CDR3 is 15 amino acids. The germline gives CDR1 SGHAT, CDR2 FQNNGV. The CDR3 is CASSLGGGWGETQYF. In DNA form, the CDR3 reads TGTGCCAGCAGCTTAGGCGGGGGTTGGGGAGAGACCCAGTACTTC.

The V gene is TRBV6-5, the J gene TRBJ1-5; D call uncertain. The CDR3 contains 15 residues. Trimming took off 0 bases at V and 4 bases at J, with 10 bases between the two ends. Per germline, CDR1 MNHEY and CDR2 SVGAGI. The CDR3 DNA reads TGTGCCAGCAGTTACTCGACCGGGAGTAATCAGCCCCAGCATTTT. It encodes CASSYSTGSNQPQHF.

The gene calls are TRBV6-1 and TRBJ2-7, with D perhaps TRBD1 (6 bases). CDR1 and CDR2 (germline): MNHNS, SASEGT. V lost 3 bases to trimming and J lost 2 bases, with 8 bases between them. CDR3 length equals 13 residues. Here the CDR3 DNA reads TGTGCCAGCAGTGATGGACAGACCTACGAGCAGTACGTC. The encoded protein is CASSDGQTYEQYV.

Only a few counts were recorded for this clone. The rearrangement links TRBV5-1 to TRBJ2-5, with D possibly being TRBD1 (6 bases). The CDR3 sequence is 14 residues long. From germline, CDR1 is SGHRS and CDR2 YFSETQ. Trimming cost V 4 bases and J 8 bases, with 18 bases left between them. The CDR3 DNA follows: TGCGCCAGCAGCGAGAAAACCCCACAGGGTACCCAGTACTTC. This translates into CASSEKTPQGTQYF.

The chain has TRBV6-1 and TRBJ1-2; D is unresolved. CDR1 is MNHNS and CDR2 is SASEGT in the germline V gene. This CDR3 region has 13 residues. The germline V and J ends were trimmed by 3 bases and 5 bases, with 10 bases remaining between them. The CDR3 here is CASSEERWYGYTF. For the CDR3, the DNA is TGTGCCAGCAGTGAGGAGAGGTGGTATGGCTACACCTTC.

This clone appeared a single time. The rearrangement links TRBV18 to TRBJ1-2, with TRBD1 as a possible D gene (5 bases). The CDR3 covers 13 residues. Germline values: CDR1 KGHSH, CDR2 LQKENI. V was clipped by 0 bases and J by 12 bases, with 14 bases between them. The CDR3 is CASSPPGQGRDTF. The CDR3 DNA reads as TGTGCCAGCTCACCACCGGGGCAGGGAAGGGACACCTTC.

In its sample, this clone was seen once. The chain recombines TRBV6-1 with TRBJ2-1; D not resolved. The germline V gene has CDR1 MNHNS and CDR2 SASEGT. V lost 7 bases to trimming and J lost 0 bases, with 13 bases between them. The CDR3 is 15 amino acids. This chain's CDR3 is CASTVKVSSYNEQFF. The CDR3 region has the DNA TGTGCCAGCACCGTAAAGGTTAGCTCCTACAATGAGCAGTTCTTC.